Below, 26 T cell receptor beta chains from the same sample are listed, as sequenced in a study of cytomegalovirus exposure and HLA in healthy donors. It was with 60 Vbeta and 13 Jbeta primers that the PCR ran. TCRdb's table, derived via immunoSEQ multiplex PCR, lists solely in-frame clones and lacks some. The sample has under 200,000 clones, 70% to 90% seen once; the top ten hold about 2.1%. Sample: PBMCs. The receptors were gathered from a woman between 18 and 29 years old in good health and CMV-seronegative.

The V gene is TRBV28, the J gene TRBJ2-7; TRBD2 aligns across 9 bases. Trimming at V came to 5 bases and at J to 5 bases, leaving 4 bases not matched to a gene. Germline CDR1 and CDR2: MDHEN and SYDVKM. CDR3 length: 13 residues. The CDR3 loop reads CASSLAGSHEQYF. In DNA form, the CDR3 reads TGTGCCAGCAGTCTAGCGGGAAGCCACGAGCAGTACTTC.

The chain carries TRBV10-3 and TRBJ1-5; 9 bases fit TRBD1. V lost 6 bases, J lost 7 bases, and 4 bases stayed unmatched. CDR3 length equals 13 residues. CDR1 is ENHRY, CDR2 SYGVKD, per germline. CDR3 protein: CAISLGQGQPQHF. The CDR3 bases are TGTGCCATCAGCCTGGGACAGGGCCAGCCCCAGCATTTT.

The chain employs TRBV6-1 and TRBJ2-7; D might be TRBD1 (6 bases). V gave up 0 bases and J gave up 6 bases, with 15 bases separating them. Germline V gene lookup returns CDR1 MNHNS and CDR2 SASEGT. The CDR3 extends over 15 amino acids. The CDR3 DNA follows: TGTGCCAGCAGTGAAGCCCCCGGGACACCCCTCGAGCAGTACTTC. It is translated as CASSEAPGTPLEQYF.

This rearrangement joins TRBV5-4 to TRBJ2-1, with D tentatively TRBD1 (5 bases). The CDR3 runs 14 residues. Looked up from germline, CDR1 is SGHNT and CDR2 is YYREEE (reference sequence). Trimming took off 2 bases at V and 5 bases at J, with 11 bases between the two ends. The DNA of the CDR3 is TGTGCCAGCAGCTTCAGGGTAGAGAACAATGAGCAGTTCTTC. Translating gives CASSFRVENNEQFF.

The CDR3 DNA reads TGTGCCAGCAGCCCTCGGGACTCCGAGCAGTACTTC. Translated: CASSPRDSEQYF. The chain links TRBV7-9 to TRBJ2-7, with D possibly being TRBD2 (6 bases). The germline gives CDR1 SEHNR, CDR2 FQNEAQ (reference sequence). The CDR3 is 12 amino acids. Trimming removed 5 bases from V and 6 bases from J, with 11 bases in between. Full variable domain (outside the CDR3, taken from reference TRBV7-9 and TRBJ2-7): DTGVSQNPRHKITKRGQNVTFRCDPISEHNRLYWYRQTLGQGPEFLTYFQNEAQLEKSRLLSDRFSAERPKGSFSTLEIQRTEQGDSAMYLCASSPRDSEQYFGPGTRLTVT.

The V and J genes are TRBV27 and TRBJ1-5; the D is unclear. The V end lost 3 bases, the J end lost 5 bases, and 11 bases lay between the germline ends. There are 14 residues in the CDR3. The germline V gene encodes CDR1 MNHEY and CDR2 SMNVEV (reference sequence). CDR3 DNA: TGTGCCAGCAGTTTGGAGAGTACCTATCAGCCCCAGCATTTT. As protein: CASSLESTYQPQHF.

The V gene is TRBV29-1, the J gene TRBJ2-6; the D gene is possibly TRBD1 (6 bases). CDR3 length equals 14 residues. The germline gives CDR1 SQVTM, CDR2 ANQGSEA. The V gene lost 6 bases and the J gene lost 0 bases, with 9 bases spanning the gap. The CDR3 reads CSVRQDSGANVLTF. For the CDR3, the DNA is TGCAGCGTCCGACAGGACTCTGGGGCCAACGTCCTGACTTTC.

This clone was seen only once. This chain's CDR3 is CASSPGQGMDTQYF. In DNA form, the CDR3 reads TGTGCCAGCAGTCCGGGACAGGGTATGGATACGCAGTATTTT. This chain uses TRBV6-1 with TRBJ2-3; TRBD1 aligns across 9 bases. V shed 5 bases and J 6 bases; nucleotides not matched to a gene: 6. In germline, CDR1 is MNHNS, CDR2 SASEGT. The CDR3 contains 14 residues.

This sequence joins TRBV30 and TRBJ2-1; 8 bases map to TRBD2. The V gene end was trimmed by 2 bases and the J gene end by 8 bases; junction bases not matched to a gene: 2. This CDR3 has 12 residues. Germline values: CDR1 GTSNPN, CDR2 SVGIG (reference sequence). The CDR3, as DNA: TGTGCCTGGAGTAACGGGGGGGATGAGCAGTTCTTC. It encodes CAWSNGGDEQFF.

The chain recombines TRBV2 with TRBJ2-1, with 7 bases identical to TRBD2. Germline lookup yields CDR1 SNHLY and CDR2 FYNNEI. This CDR3 comprises 16 residues. After removal of 6 bases from V and 3 bases from J, the junction contained 11 bases not matched to a gene. CDR3: CASSANVAGDYNEQFF. The CDR3 region has the DNA TGTGCCAGCAGCGCTAACGTAGCGGGTGACTACAATGAGCAGTTCTTC.

The V and J genes are TRBV9 and TRBJ1-3; 8 bases match TRBD1. The germline CDR1 and CDR2 sequences are SGDLS and YYNGEE. J lost 0 bases, V lost 0 bases, and 8 bases had no gene match. The CDR3 covers 18 residues. In DNA form, the CDR3 reads TGTGCCAGCAGCGTAGATGGCAGGGGGCGAATCTCTGGAAACACCATATATTTT. As protein: CASSVDGRGRISGNTIYF.

The CDR3: CASSSGQGARRLFF. CDR3 in DNA: TGTGCCAGCAGTAGTGGGCAGGGGGCTAGAAGGCTGTTTTTT. The chain is built from TRBV25-1 and TRBJ2-2, with 8 bases that match TRBD1. The V and J ends lost 5 bases and 13 bases, in that order; junction bases with no gene match: 12. Per the germline V gene, CDR1 is MGHDK and CDR2 is SYGVNS. The CDR3 is 14 residues long.

The J gene is TRBJ2-7, the V gene TRBV28; TRBD1 agrees at 10 bases. With 1 base clipped from V and 3 bases from J, the junction kept 3 bases outside the gene matches. The CDR3 length is 15 residues. Germline V gene sequence: CDR1 MDHEN, CDR2 SYDVKM. The CDR3 nucleotides read TGTGCCAGCAGTTTATTTTGGACAGGGGGCTACGAGCAGTACTTC. It specifies CASSLFWTGGYEQYF.

This clone was counted between two and nine times. V gene TRBV6-5 combines with J gene TRBJ2-1; D gene uncertain. V dropped 5 bases and J dropped 0 bases, with 11 bases sitting between them. This CDR3 is 15 amino acids long. Germline V gene sequence: CDR1 MNHEY, CDR2 SVGAGI. CDR3 sequence: CASSPQVSSYNEQFF. In DNA, the CDR3 is TGTGCCAGCAGTCCCCAGGTCAGCTCCTACAATGAGCAGTTCTTC.

As concerns this clone: At one end, the junction sequence differs from germline, possibly due to a read error. This chain connects TRBV2 to TRBJ2-5, with D maybe TRBD2 (6 bases). Germline assignment: CDR1 SNHLY and CDR2 FYNNEI. The CDR3 consists of 16 residues. CDR3 protein: CASSEWASDSREAQYF. The CDR3 DNA is TGTGCCAGCAGTGAATGGGCTAGCGATTCAAGAGAGGCCCAGTACTTC.

The chain carries TRBV7-9 and TRBJ1-3; a possible D gene is TRBD1 (6 bases). Trimming stripped 3 bases from V and 3 bases from J, with 12 bases between. This CDR3 has 15 amino acids. Looked up from germline, CDR1 is SEHNR and CDR2 is FQNEAQ (reference sequence). CDR3 amino acids: CASSLVGGSGNTIYF. The CDR3 coding sequence is TGTGCCAGCAGCTTGGTAGGGGGAAGTGGAAACACCATATATTTT. The full variable domain, its missing parts supplied by reference TRBV7-9 and TRBJ1-3, is DTGVSQNPRHKITKRGQNVTFRCDPISEHNRLYWYRQTLGQGPEFLTYFQNEAQLEKSRLLSDRFSAERPKGSFSTLEIQRTEQGDSAMYLCASSLVGGSGNTIYFGEGSWLTVV.

This clone has just a few counts. This chain links TRBV19 with TRBJ1-5; 8 positions agree with TRBD1. Germline-derived CDR1 and CDR2 are LNHDA and SQIVND (reference sequence). The V segment lost 4 bases and the J segment 1 base; nucleotides outside the gene matches: 12. The CDR3 has 18 residues. CDR3 region: CASSTPTGGFRSNQPQHF. In nucleotides, the CDR3 is TGTGCCAGTAGTACCCCAACAGGGGGTTTTAGGAGCAATCAGCCCCAGCATTTT.

The V call is TRBV21-1, the J call TRBJ2-7; TRBD2, the table's D call, lacks a check against the DNA. TRBV21-1 is shown as a pseudogene. The CDR3 has 13 residues. CDR3 nucleotides: TGTGCCAGCAGCAAAGCAAAGCCCTACGAGCAGTACTTC. Translation gives CASSKAKPYEQYF.

The V and J genes are TRBV5-1 and TRBJ2-5; tentatively, D is TRBD2 (6 bases). Germline CDR1 is SGHRS and CDR2 is YFSETQ. Between the trimmed V and J ends, which lost 6 bases and 1 base, there was a span of 10 bases. The CDR3 contains 13 residues. The CDR3 sequence: CASTGTPQETQYF. CDR3 coding DNA: TGCGCCAGCACAGGGACTCCCCAAGAGACCCAGTACTTC.

This rearrangement joins TRBV5-1 to TRBJ1-2; 8 nucleotides agree with TRBD1. With V trimmed by 4 bases and J by 3 bases, 11 bases remained unmatched. The CDR3 has 16 amino acids. The germline gives CDR1 SGHRS, CDR2 YFSETQ. CDR3 coding DNA: TGCGCCAGCAGCCCATGGACAGGGAGCGGAGACTATGGCTACACCTTC. It yields the protein CASSPWTGSGDYGYTF.

The chain uses TRBV19 and TRBJ2-1; 9 bases are a match to TRBD2. CDR1 and CDR2 from the germline V gene are LNHDA and SQIVND (reference sequence). The trim removed 6 bases at V and 10 bases at J, leaving 7 bases unmatched. The CDR3 is made up of 13 amino acids. For the CDR3, the DNA is TGTGCCAGTAGCGGACTAGCGCCCGGGGAGCAGTTCTTC. Its protein is CASSGLAPGEQFF. The full variable domain, with the rest looked up from reference TRBV19 and TRBJ2-1, is DGGITQSPKYLFRKEGQNVTLSCEQNLNHDAMYWYRQDPGQGLRLIYYSQIVNDFQKGDIAEGYSVSREKKESFPLTVTSAQKNPTAFYLCASSGLAPGEQFFGPGTRLTVL.

The chain uses TRBV7-9 and TRBJ2-1; D might be TRBD2 (5 bases). Between the trimmed V and J ends, which lost 4 bases and 4 bases, there was a span of 5 bases. In germline, CDR1 is SEHNR, CDR2 FQNEAQ (reference sequence). The CDR3 runs to 12 residues. CDR3: CASSWTYNEQFF. The DNA of the CDR3 is TGTGCCAGCAGCTGGACTTACAATGAGCAGTTCTTC. Full variable domain (missing parts from reference TRBV7-9 and TRBJ2-1): DTGVSQNPRHKITKRGQNVTFRCDPISEHNRLYWYRQTLGQGPEFLTYFQNEAQLEKSRLLSDRFSAERPKGSFSTLEIQRTEQGDSAMYLCASSWTYNEQFFGPGTRLTVL.

This clone was seen a handful of times. The genes are TRBV5-6 and TRBJ1-1; D remains ambiguous. The V end was cut by 2 bases, the J end by 3 bases, with 8 bases between. The CDR3 spans 13 residues. Germline loops: CDR1 SGHDT, CDR2 YYEEEE. The CDR3 here is CASSLRGYTEAFF. DNA of the CDR3: TGTGCCAGCAGCTTAAGAGGCTACACTGAAGCTTTCTTT.

The J gene is TRBJ2-1, the V gene TRBV5-1; D possibly corresponds to TRBD2 (5 bases). CDR3 size: 19 residues. Germline V gene data show CDR1 as SGHRS and CDR2 as YFSETQ. The V end was cut by 2 bases, the J end by 9 bases, with 30 bases between. This CDR3 is CASSFNRLASSTGKGEQFF. As DNA, the CDR3 is TGCGCCAGCAGCTTCAACCGGCTCGCTAGTTCAACGGGGAAAGGTGAGCAGTTCTTC. Complete variable domain (other parts from reference TRBV5-1 and TRBJ2-1): KAGVTQTPRYLIKTRGQQVTLSCSPISGHRSVSWYQQTPGQGLQFLFEYFSETQRNKGNFPGRFSGRQFSNSRSEMNVSTLELGDSALYLCASSFNRLASSTGKGEQFFGPGTRLTVL.

The chain combines TRBV6-5 with TRBJ2-7; tentatively, D is TRBD2 (6 bases). V lost 0 bases and J lost 4, with 13 bases in between. The CDR3 totals 15 residues. Per germline, CDR1 MNHEY and CDR2 SVGAGI. The CDR3 sequence is CASSYSGTGWYEQYF. Written as DNA, the CDR3 is TGTGCCAGCAGTTACTCTGGGACTGGCTGGTACGAGCAGTACTTC.

The chain recombines TRBV6-5 with TRBJ2-3; 8 bases agree with TRBD2. The trim removed 0 bases at V and 1 base at J, leaving 3 bases unmatched. CDR1 and CDR2 from the germline V gene are MNHEY and SVGAGI. This CDR3 has 16 amino acids. CDR3 nucleotides: TGTGCCAGCAGTTACTCGCAAGCGGGAGGCACAGATACGCAGTATTTT. This sequence encodes CASSYSQAGGTDTQYF.